The subject of this entry is one T cell receptor (beta chain). No antigen is known for it. The sample originates from a study of cytomegalovirus exposure and HLA in healthy donors. Points from the study as a whole: In a later analysis, TCR association rates varied by HLA locus: DRB1 most, HLA-C fewest. Later analysis associated a missense DCLRE1C variant with TCR beta V- and J-gene trimming.

Per the germline V gene, CDR1 is MNHEY and CDR2 is SMNVEV (reference sequence). Trimming shortened V by 5 bases and J by 2 bases, and 10 bases separated the two germline ends. The length of the CDR3 is 14 residues. A multiplex PCR was run with 60 Vbeta primers and 13 Jbeta primers. Profiled with immunoSEQ multiplex PCR; TCRdb holds only in-frame clones, not every one. The table has about 160,000 clones, 77% seen once; the top ten hold about 1.5%. The sequenced material came from PBMCs. The origin of this receptor is a woman in her 30s in good health and CMV-seronegative. The chain has TRBV27 and TRBJ1-3; D is possibly TRBD1 (5 bases). CDR3 loop: CASSRGGAGNTIYF. DNA for the CDR3: TGTGCCAGCAGTCGCGGGGGGGCTGGAAACACCATATATTTT.